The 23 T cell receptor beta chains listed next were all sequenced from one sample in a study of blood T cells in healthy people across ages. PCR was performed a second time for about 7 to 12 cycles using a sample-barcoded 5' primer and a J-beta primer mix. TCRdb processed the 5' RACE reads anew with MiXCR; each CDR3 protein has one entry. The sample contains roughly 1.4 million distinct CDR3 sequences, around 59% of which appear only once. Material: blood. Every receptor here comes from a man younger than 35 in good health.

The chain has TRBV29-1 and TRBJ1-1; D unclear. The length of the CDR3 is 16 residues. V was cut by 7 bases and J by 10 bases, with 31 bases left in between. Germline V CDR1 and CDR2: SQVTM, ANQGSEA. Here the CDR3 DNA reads TGCAGCGCTGATCCGACGGCCGTGGACGGCGACCTAGGAGCTTTCTTT. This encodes CSADPTAVDGDLGAFF. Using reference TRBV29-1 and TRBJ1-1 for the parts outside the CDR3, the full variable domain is SAVISQKPSRDICQRGTSLTIQCQVDSQVTMMFWYRQQPGQSLTLIATANQGSEATYESGFVIDKFPISRPNLTFSTLTVSNMSPEDSSIYLCSADPTAVDGDLGAFFGQGTRLTVV.

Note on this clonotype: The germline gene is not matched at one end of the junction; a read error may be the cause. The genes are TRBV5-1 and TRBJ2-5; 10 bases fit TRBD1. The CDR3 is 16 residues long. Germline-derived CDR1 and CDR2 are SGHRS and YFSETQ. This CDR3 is CASSFDRGRVQETRYF. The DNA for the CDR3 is TGCGCCAGCAGCTTTGACAGGGGGCGCGTCCAAGAGACCCGGTACTTC.

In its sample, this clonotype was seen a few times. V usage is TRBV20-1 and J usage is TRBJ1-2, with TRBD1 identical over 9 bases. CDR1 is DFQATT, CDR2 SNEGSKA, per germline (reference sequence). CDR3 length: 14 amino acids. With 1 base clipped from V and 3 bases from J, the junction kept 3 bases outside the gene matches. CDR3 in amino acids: CSARGDRDDYGYTF. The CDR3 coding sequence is TGCAGTGCTAGAGGGGACAGGGACGACTATGGCTACACCTTC.

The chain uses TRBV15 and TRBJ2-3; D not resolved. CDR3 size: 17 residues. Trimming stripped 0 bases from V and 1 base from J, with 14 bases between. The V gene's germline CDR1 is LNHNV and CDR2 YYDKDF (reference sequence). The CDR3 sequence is CATSREGPRAGTDTQYF. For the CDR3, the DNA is TGTGCCACCAGCAGAGAAGGCCCCCGGGCGGGCACAGATACGCAGTATTTT.

As DNA, the CDR3 is TGCGCCAGCAGCCAAGATTTAGGTCCAGACACTGAAGCTTTCTTT. Protein product: CASSQDLGPDTEAFF. The rearrangement uses TRBV4-3 and TRBJ1-1; D is undetermined. The CDR3 sequence is 15 residues long. Germline V CDR1 and CDR2: LGHNA, YSLEER. V was cut by 0 bases and J by 3 bases, with 11 bases left in between.

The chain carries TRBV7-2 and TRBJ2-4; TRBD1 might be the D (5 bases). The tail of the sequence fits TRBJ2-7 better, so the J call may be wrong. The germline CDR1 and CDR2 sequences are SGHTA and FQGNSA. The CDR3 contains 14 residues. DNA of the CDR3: TGTGCCAGCAGTTGGGCAGGGTCGAACTACGAGCAGTACTTC. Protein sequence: CASSWAGSNYEQYF.

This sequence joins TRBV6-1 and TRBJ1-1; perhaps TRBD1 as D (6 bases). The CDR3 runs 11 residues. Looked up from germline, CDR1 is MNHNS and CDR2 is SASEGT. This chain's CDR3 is CVGGLRTEAFF. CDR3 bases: TGTGTCGGGGGCTTAAGAACTGAAGCTTTCTTT.

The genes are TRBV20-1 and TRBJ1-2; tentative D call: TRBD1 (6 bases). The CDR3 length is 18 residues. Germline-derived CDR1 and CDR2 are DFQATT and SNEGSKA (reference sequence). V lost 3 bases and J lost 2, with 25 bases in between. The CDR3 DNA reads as TGCAGTGCTAGCGGTTGGGCAGGGGAGAGACTGGGGAACTATGGCTACACCTTC. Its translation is CSASGWAGERLGNYGYTF.

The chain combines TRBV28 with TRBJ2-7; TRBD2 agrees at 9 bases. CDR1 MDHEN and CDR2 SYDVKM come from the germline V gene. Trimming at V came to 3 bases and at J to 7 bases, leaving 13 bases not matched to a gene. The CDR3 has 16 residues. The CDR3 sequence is CASSFRGLALIDEQYF. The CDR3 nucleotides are TGTGCCAGCAGTTTTAGGGGACTAGCTCTTATAGATGAGCAGTACTTC.

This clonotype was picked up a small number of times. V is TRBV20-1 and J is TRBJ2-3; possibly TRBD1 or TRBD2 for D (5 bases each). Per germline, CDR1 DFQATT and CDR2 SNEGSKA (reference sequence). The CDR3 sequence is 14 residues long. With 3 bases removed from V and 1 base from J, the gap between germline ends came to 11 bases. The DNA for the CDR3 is TGCAGTGCTAGGAGGACGGGACGCACAGATACGCAGTATTTT. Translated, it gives CSARRTGRTDTQYF.

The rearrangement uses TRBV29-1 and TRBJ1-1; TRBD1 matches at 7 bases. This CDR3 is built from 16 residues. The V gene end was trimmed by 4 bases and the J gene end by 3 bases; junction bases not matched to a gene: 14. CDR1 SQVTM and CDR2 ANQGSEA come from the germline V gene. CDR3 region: CSVGGQGGSRDTEAFF. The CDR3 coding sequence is TGCAGCGTTGGAGGGCAGGGGGGAAGTCGGGACACTGAAGCTTTCTTT.

CDR3 loop: CASSGVRIRDISLGNIQYF. CDR3 DNA sequence: TGTGCCAGCAGTGGAGTTCGGATCCGGGACATATCATTAGGAAACATTCAGTACTTC. The chain uses TRBV6-1 and TRBJ2-7, with D maybe TRBD1 (6 bases). The DNA matches TRBJ2-4 better at its end, which makes the J call doubtful. The CDR3 length is 19 residues. Per germline, CDR1 MNHNS and CDR2 SASEGT.

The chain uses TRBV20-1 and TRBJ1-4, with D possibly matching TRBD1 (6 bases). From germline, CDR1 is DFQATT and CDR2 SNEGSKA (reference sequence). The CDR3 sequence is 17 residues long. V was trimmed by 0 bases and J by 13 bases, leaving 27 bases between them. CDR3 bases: TGCAGTGCTAGAGATTTAGGCCCGGGACACCCTAGGGCTGTACTGTTTTTT. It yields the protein CSARDLGPGHPRAVLFF.

The CDR3 protein is CASSQETSGSGGWGETQYF. The CDR3 DNA reads as TGTGCCAGCAGCCAAGAGACTAGCGGGAGTGGAGGATGGGGAGAGACCCAGTACTTC. The chain uses TRBV14 and TRBJ2-7, with 12 bases lining up with TRBD2. TRBJ2-5 explains the end of the DNA better; the J call may be wrong. Germline lookup yields CDR1 SGHDN and CDR2 FVKESK. CDR3 length: 19 residues.

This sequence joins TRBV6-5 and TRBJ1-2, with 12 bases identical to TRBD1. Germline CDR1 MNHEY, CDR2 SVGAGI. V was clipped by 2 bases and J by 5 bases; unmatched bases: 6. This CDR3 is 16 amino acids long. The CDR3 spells CASSYGTGGARYGYTF. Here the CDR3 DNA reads TGTGCCAGCAGTTACGGGACAGGGGGCGCGCGGTATGGCTACACCTTC.

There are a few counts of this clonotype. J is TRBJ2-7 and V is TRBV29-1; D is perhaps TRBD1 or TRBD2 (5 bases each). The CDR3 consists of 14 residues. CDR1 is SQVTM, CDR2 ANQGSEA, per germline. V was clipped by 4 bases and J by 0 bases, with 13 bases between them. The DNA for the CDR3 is TGCAGCGTTGTCCCCCGGGACGACTCCTACGAGCAGTACTTC. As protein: CSVVPRDDSYEQYF.

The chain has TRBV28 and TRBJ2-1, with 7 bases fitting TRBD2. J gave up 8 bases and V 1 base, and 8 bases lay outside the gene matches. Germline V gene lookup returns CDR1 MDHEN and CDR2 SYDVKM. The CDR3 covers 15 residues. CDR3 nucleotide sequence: TGTGCCAGCAGTTTATCACGCGGGGGATCGTATGAGCAGTTCTTC. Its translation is CASSLSRGGSYEQFF.

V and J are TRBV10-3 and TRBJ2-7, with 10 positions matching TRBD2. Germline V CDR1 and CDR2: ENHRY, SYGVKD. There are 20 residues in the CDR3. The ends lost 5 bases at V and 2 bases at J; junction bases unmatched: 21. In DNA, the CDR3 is TGTGCCATCAGTACCGCCGGGACTAGCGCAAGTGTTAAGCGGCCCTACGAGCAGTACTTC. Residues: CAISTAGTSASVKRPYEQYF.

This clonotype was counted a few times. The CDR3 is CASSQEGARYDEQYF. CDR3 nucleotides: TGCGCCAGCAGCCAAGAGGGGGCCAGGTACGACGAGCAGTACTTC. The chain is built from TRBV4-1 and TRBJ2-7; possible D gene TRBD1, 6 bases. The CDR3 sequence is 15 residues long. Germline CDR1 reads MGHRA; CDR2 reads YSYEKL. V gave up 0 bases and J gave up 5 bases, with 14 bases separating them.

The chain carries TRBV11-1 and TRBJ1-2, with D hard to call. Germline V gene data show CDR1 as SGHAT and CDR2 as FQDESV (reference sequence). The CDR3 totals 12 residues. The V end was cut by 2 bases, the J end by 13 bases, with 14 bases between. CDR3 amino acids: CASSLYGVGLTF. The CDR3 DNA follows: TGTGCCAGCAGCTTATACGGTGTTGGGCTCACCTTC.

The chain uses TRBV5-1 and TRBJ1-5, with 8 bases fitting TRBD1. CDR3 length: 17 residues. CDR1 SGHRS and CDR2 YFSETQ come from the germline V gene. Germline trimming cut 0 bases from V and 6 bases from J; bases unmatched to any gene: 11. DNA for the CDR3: TGCGCCAGCAGCTTGGGGGTCGGCGGACAGGGTGGTCAGCCCCAGCATTTT. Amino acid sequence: CASSLGVGGQGGQPQHF.

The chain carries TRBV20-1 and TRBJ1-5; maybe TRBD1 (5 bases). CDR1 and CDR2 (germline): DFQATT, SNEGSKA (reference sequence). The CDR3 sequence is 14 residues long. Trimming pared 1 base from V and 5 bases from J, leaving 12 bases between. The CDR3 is CSARGNRTHQPQHF. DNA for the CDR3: TGCAGTGCTAGAGGTAACAGGACGCATCAGCCCCAGCATTTT.

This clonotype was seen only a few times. The CDR3, as DNA: TGCAGCGCAACTAGCGGGGGACGCCCTAGCACAGATACGCAGTATTTT. Residues: CSATSGGRPSTDTQYF. V and J are TRBV29-1 and TRBJ2-3, with 11 bases identical to TRBD2. Germline CDR1 and CDR2: SQVTM and ANQGSEA. The CDR3 totals 16 residues. J gave up 0 bases and V 7 bases, and 9 bases lay outside the gene matches.